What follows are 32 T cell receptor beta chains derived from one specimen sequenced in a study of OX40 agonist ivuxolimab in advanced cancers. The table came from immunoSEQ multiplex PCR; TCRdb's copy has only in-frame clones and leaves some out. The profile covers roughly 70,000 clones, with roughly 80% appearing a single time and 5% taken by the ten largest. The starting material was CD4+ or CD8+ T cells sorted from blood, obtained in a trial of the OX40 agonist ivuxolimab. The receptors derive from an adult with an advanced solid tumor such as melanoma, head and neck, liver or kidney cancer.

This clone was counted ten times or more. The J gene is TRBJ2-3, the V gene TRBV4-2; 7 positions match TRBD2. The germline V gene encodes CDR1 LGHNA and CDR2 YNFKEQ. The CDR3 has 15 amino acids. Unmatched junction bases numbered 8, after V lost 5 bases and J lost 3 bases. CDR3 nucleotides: TGTGCCAGCAGCGGAGGCACTAGCGATACAGATACGCAGTATTTT. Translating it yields CASSGGTSDTDTQYF.

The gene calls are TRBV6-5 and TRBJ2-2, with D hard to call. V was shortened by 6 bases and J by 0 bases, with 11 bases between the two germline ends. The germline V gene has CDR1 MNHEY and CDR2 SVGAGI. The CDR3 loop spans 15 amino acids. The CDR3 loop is CASSPHGANTGELFF. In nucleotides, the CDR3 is TGTGCCAGCAGCCCCCATGGGGCGAACACCGGGGAGCTGTTTTTT.

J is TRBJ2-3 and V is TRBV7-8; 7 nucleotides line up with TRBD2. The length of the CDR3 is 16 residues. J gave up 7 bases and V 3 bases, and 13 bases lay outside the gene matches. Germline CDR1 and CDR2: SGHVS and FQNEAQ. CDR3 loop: CASSFSGTGHTYTQYF. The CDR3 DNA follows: TGTGCCAGCAGCTTCAGCGGGACTGGCCACACCTATACGCAGTATTTT.

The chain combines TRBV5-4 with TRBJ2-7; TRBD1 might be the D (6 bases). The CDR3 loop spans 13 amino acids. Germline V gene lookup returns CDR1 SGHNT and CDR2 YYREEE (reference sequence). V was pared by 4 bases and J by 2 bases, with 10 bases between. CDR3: CASSPTGTYEQYF. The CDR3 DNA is TGTGCCAGCAGCCCGACAGGAACCTACGAGCAGTACTTC.

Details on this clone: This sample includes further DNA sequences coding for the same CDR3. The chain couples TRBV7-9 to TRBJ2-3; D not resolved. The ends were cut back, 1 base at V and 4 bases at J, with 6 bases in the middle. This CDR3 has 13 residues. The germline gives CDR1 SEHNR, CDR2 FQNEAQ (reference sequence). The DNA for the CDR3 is TGTGCCAGCAGCTTAGAAGGCTCAGATACGCAGTATTTT. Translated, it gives CASSLEGSDTQYF.

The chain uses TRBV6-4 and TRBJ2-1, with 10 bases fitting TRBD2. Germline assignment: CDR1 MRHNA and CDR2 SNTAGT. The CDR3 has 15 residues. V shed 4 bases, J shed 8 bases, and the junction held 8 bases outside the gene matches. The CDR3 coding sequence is TGTGCCAGCAGTGTCGGTACTAGCGGGGTCTATGAGCAGTTCTTC. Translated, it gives CASSVGTSGVYEQFF.

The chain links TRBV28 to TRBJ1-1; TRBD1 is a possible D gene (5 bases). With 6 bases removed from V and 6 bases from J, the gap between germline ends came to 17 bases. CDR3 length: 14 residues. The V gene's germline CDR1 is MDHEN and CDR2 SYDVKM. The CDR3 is CASSTSGGLSEAFF. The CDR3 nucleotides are TGTGCCAGCAGCACCTCGGGGGGACTGTCTGAAGCTTTCTTT. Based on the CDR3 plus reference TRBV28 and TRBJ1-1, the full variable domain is DVKVTQSSRYLVKRTGEKVFLECVQDMDHENMFWYRQDPGLGLRLIYFSYDVKMKEKGDIPEGYSVSREKKERFSLILESASTNQTSMYLCASSTSGGLSEAFFGQGTRLTVV.

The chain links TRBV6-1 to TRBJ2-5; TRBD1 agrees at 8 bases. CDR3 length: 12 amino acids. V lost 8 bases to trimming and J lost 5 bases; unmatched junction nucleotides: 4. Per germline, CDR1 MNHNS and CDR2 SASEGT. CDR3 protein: CASVWDRETQYF. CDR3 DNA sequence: TGTGCCAGCGTTTGGGACAGGGAGACCCAGTACTTC.

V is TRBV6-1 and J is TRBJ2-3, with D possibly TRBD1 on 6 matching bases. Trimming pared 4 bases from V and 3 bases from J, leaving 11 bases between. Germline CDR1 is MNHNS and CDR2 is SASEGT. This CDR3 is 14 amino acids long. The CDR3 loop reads CASSVRTATDTQYF. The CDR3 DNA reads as TGTGCCAGCAGTGTCCGGACAGCGACAGATACGCAGTATTTT.

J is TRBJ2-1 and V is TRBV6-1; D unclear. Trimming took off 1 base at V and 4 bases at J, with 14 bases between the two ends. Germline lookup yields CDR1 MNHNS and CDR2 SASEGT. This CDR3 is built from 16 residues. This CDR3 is CASSEGFLPSYNEQFF. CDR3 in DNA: TGTGCCAGCAGTGAAGGGTTCTTACCCTCGTACAATGAGCAGTTCTTC.

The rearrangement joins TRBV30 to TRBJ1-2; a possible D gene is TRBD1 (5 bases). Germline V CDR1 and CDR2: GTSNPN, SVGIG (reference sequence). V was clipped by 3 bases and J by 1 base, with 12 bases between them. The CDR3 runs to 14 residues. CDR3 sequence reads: CAWSPRGFNYGYTF. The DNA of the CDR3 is TGTGCCTGGAGCCCTCGGGGGTTTAACTATGGCTACACCTTC.

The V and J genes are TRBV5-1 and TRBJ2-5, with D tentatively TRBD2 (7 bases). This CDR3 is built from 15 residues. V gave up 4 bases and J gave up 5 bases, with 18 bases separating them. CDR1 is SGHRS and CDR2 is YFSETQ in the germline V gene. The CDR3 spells CASSIAGAGQETQYF. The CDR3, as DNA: TGCGCCAGCAGCATTGCGGGGGCGGGTCAGGAGACCCAGTACTTC.

The CDR3 here is CASSSARLAGETQYF. The CDR3 region has the DNA TGTGCCAGCAGCTCGGCAAGACTAGCGGGAGAGACCCAGTACTTC. The V and J genes are TRBV7-8 and TRBJ2-5; 10 bases fit TRBD2. Looked up from germline, CDR1 is SGHVS and CDR2 is FQNEAQ. V shed 4 bases, J shed 4 bases, and the junction held 6 bases outside the gene matches. This CDR3 is 15 amino acids long.

CDR3: CASKTPLEYEQYF. In nucleotides, the CDR3 is TGTGCCAGCAAAACCCCACTGGAGTACGAGCAGTACTTC. This chain connects TRBV6-5 to TRBJ2-7; D remains ambiguous. The germline V gene encodes CDR1 MNHEY and CDR2 SVGAGI. Trimming pared 7 bases from V and 4 bases from J, leaving 14 bases between. This CDR3 has 13 amino acids.

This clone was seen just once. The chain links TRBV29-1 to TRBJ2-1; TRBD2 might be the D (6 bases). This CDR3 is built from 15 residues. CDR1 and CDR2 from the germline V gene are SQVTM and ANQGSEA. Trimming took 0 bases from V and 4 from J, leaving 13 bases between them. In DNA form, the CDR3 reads TGCAGCGTTGAAGATCGGGAGACTGAATACAATGAGCAGTTCTTC. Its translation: CSVEDRETEYNEQFF.

CDR3 bases: TGTGCCAGTAGCCCCTGGGGTGGGGCCAACGTCCTGACTTTC. It specifies CASSPWGGANVLTF. The chain couples TRBV19 to TRBJ2-6; D call uncertain. This CDR3 spans 14 amino acids. The V gene's germline CDR1 is LNHDA and CDR2 SQIVND (reference sequence). The V end was cut by 6 bases, the J end by 3 bases, with 9 bases between.

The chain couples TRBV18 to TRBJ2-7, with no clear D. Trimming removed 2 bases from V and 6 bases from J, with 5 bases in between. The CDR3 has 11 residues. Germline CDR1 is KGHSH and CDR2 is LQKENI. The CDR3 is CASSPKSEQYF. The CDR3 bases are TGTGCCAGCTCACCAAAGAGCGAGCAGTACTTC.

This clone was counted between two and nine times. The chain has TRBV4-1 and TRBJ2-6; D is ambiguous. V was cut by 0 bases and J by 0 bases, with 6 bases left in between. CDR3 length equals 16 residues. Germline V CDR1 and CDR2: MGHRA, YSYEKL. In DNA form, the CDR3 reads TGCGCCAGCAGCCAAGAGGCGAGCTCTGGGGCCAACGTCCTGACTTTC. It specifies CASSQEASSGANVLTF.

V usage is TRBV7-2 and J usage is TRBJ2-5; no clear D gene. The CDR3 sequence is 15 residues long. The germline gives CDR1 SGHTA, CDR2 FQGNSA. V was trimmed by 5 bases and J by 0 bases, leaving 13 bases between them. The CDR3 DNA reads TGTGCCAGCAGCCCCCCGTTTTGGTACCAAGAGACCCAGTACTTC. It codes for CASSPPFWYQETQYF.

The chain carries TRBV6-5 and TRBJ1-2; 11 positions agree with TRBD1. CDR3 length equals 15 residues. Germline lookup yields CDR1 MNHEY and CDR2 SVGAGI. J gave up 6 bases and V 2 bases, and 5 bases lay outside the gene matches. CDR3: CASSYGGTGGHGYTF. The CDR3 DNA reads TGTGCCAGCAGTTACGGGGGGACAGGGGGGCATGGCTACACCTTC.

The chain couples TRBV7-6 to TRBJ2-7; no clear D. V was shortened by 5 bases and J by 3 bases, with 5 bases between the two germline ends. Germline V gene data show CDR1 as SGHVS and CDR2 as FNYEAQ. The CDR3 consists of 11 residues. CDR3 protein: CASSDNYEQYF. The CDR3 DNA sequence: TGTGCCAGCAGCGACAACTACGAGCAGTACTTC.

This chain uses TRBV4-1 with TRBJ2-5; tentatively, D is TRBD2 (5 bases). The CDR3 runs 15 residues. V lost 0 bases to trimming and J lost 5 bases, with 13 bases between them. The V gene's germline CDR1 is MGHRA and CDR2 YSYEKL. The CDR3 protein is CASSQDGRGLETQYF. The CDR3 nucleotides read TGCGCCAGCAGCCAAGATGGCCGGGGATTGGAGACCCAGTACTTC.

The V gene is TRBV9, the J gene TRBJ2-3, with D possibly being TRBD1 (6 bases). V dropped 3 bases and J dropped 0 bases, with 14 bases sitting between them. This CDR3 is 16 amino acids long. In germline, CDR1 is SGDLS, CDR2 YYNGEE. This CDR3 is CASSALRQASTDTQYF. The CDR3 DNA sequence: TGTGCCAGCAGCGCTCTAAGACAGGCTAGCACAGATACGCAGTATTTT.

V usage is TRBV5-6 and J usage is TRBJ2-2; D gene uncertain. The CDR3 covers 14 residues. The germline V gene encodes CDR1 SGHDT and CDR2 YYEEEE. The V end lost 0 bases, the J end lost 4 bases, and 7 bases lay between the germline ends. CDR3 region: CASSLVGSTGELFF. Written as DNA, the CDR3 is TGTGCCAGCAGCTTGGTGGGGTCCACCGGGGAGCTGTTTTTT.

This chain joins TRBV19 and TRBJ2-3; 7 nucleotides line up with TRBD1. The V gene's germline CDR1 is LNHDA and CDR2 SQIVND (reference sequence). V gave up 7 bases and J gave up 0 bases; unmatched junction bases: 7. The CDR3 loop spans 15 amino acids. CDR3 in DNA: TGTGCCAGTAAAGACAGGGCCGGGAGCACAGATACGCAGTATTTT. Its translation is CASKDRAGSTDTQYF.

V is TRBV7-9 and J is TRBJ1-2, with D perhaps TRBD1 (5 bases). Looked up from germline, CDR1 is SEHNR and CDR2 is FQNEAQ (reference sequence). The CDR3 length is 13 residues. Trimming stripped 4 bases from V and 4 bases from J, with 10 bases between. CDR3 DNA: TGTGCCAGCAGCTCTGCCGACAGCTATGGCTACACCTTC. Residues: CASSSADSYGYTF.

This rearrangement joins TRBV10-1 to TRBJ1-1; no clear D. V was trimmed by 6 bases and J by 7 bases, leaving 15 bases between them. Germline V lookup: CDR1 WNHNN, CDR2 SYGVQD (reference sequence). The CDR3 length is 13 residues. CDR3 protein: CASSLQLGFEAFF. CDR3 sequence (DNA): TGCGCCAGCAGCCTCCAGCTAGGGTTTGAAGCTTTCTTT.

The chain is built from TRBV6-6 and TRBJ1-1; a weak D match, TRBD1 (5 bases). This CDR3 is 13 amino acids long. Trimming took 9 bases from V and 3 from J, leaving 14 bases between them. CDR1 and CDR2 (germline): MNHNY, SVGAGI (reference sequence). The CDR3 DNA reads TGTGCCAGTGGGGAGGGGCTGTACACTGAAGCTTTCTTT. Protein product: CASGEGLYTEAFF.

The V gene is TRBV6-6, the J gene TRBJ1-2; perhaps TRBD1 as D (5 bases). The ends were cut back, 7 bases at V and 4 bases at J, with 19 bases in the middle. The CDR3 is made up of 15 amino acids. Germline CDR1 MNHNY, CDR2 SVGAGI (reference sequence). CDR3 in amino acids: CASTPQDPRGYGYTF. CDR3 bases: TGTGCCAGCACGCCACAGGACCCCCGGGGCTATGGCTACACCTTC.

CDR3 region: CASSYYSNQPQHF. CDR3 in DNA: TGTGCCAGCAGTTACTATAGCAATCAGCCCCAGCATTTT. J is TRBJ1-5 and V is TRBV6-5; no firm D call. CDR3 length: 13 residues. The V and J ends lost 1 base and 0 bases respectively, with 1 base between them. Germline V gene sequence: CDR1 MNHEY, CDR2 SVGAGI.

DNA of the CDR3: TGTGCCAGCAGCTTAGCAAATAGACAGTATGGCTACACCTTC. It is translated as CASSLANRQYGYTF. The V and J genes are TRBV7-2 and TRBJ1-2; D is possibly TRBD1 (5 bases). Trimming cost V 0 bases and J 5 bases, with 10 bases left between them. The germline gives CDR1 SGHTA, CDR2 FQGNSA. The CDR3 length is 14 residues.

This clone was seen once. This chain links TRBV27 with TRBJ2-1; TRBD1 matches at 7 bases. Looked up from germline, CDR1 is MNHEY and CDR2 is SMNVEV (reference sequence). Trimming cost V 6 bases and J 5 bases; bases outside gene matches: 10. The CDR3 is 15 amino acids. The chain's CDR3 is CASSTGVAFDNEQFF. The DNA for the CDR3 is TGTGCCAGCAGCACAGGGGTGGCTTTTGACAATGAGCAGTTCTTC.